A single T cell receptor beta chain is shown here with its context. No antigen is known for it. This sample is drawn from a study of T cell responses to AZD1222 COVID-19 vaccine. Overall study context: Doses given second, at about 4 or about 12 weeks, were pooled. Study-wide results and limits: Elevations in Spike-specific TCR breadth and depth followed administration of two AZD1222 doses.

Clones were read by immunoSEQ multiplex PCR, and TCRdb kept only the in-frame ones, dropping some. The sample contains over 120,000 clones, approximately 92% of which appear only once. This CDR3 is 15 amino acids long. V dropped 2 bases and J dropped 3; count of bases not matched to a gene: 6. Looked up from germline, CDR1 is SGHNT and CDR2 is YYREEE (reference sequence). This specimen consisted of peripheral blood, obtained on day 0 of AZD1222 vaccination. The receptor's source is an adult in good health. The gene calls are TRBV5-4 and TRBJ2-3; 7 nucleotides line up with TRBD1. CDR3 bases: TGTGCCAGCAGCTTAGGGGGCAGGGGAACAGATACGCAGTATTTT. The encoded protein is CASSLGGRGTDTQYF.